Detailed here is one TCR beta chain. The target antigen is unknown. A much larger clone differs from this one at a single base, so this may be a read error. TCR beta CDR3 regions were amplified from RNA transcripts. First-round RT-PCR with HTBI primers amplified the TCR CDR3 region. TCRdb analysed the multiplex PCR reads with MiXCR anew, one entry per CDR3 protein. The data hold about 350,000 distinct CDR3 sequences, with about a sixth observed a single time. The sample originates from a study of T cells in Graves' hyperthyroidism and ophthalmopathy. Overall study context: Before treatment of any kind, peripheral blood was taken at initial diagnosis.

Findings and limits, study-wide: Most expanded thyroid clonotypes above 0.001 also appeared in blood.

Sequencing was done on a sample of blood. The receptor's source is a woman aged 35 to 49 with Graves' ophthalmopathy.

DNA for the CDR3: TGTGCCAGCAGCCGCCGGACTAGCGCTCAAAACATTCAGTACTTC. This encodes CASSRRTSAQNIQYF. V is TRBV11-2 and J is TRBJ2-4, with 9 nucleotides matching TRBD2. Germline values: CDR1 SGHAT, CDR2 FQNNGV. The CDR3 consists of 15 residues. The trim removed 5 bases at V and 5 bases at J, leaving 7 bases unmatched.